These T cell receptor beta chains were read from a single sample in a study of cytomegalovirus exposure and HLA in healthy donors. TCRdb's copy holds only in-frame clones and misses some; the assay was immunoSEQ multiplex PCR. The table lists 180,000 or so clones, about 10% of them singletons. Sequenced material: PBMCs. The origin of the receptors is a woman aged 25 to 39 in good health and CMV-seropositive. CDR3s include the opening cysteine and the closing phenylalanine or tryptophan. Fields, in order: V gene, J gene, D gene, clone size, CDR3 length, CDR3 protein, CDR3 DNA. D genes are given only for firm matches. Size is stated for part of the rows, as once, few or many counts, or as a class when the clone is expanded.

V: TRBV10-3; J: TRBJ1-1; D: NA; size: NA; length: 14; CDR3: CAIKTGAMNTEAFF; DNA: TGTGCCATCAAGACAGGTGCGATGAACACTGAAGCTTTCTTT
V: TRBV19; J: TRBJ2-7; D: NA; size: NA; length: 14; CDR3: CASSMTAPPYEQYF; DNA: TGTGCCAGTAGTATGACTGCGCCCCCTTACGAGCAGTACTTC
V: TRBV7-9; J: TRBJ2-7; D: TRBD2; size: few; length: 14; CDR3: CASSLAGGPGEQYF; DNA: TGTGCCAGCAGCTTAGCGGGAGGGCCAGGAGAGCAGTACTTC
V: TRBV25-1; J: TRBJ2-3; D: NA; size: NA; length: 12; CDR3: CASSVTVGTQYF; DNA: TGTGCCAGCAGTGTAACGGTTGGTACGCAGTATTTT
V: TRBV7-9; J: TRBJ2-7; D: NA; size: few; length: 15; CDR3: CASSPRGDTEVEQYF; DNA: TGTGCCAGCAGCCCCAGGGGAGATACAGAGGTGGAGCAGTACTTC
V: TRBV6-5; J: TRBJ2-1; D: TRBD2; size: few; length: 14; CDR3: CASNRGGETHEQFF; DNA: TGTGCCAGCAACCGCGGGGGGGAAACCCATGAGCAGTTCTTC
V: TRBV7-8; J: TRBJ2-7; D: TRBD2; size: NA; length: 16; CDR3: CASSDQTSGRTNEQYF; DNA: TGTGCCAGCAGCGACCAAACTAGCGGGAGGACGAACGAGCAGTACTTC
V: TRBV28; J: TRBJ2-7; D: TRBD1; size: few; length: 16; CDR3: CASSPRQGSGVYEQYF; DNA: TGTGCCAGCAGCCCCCGACAGGGCTCAGGGGTCTACGAGCAGTACTTC
V: TRBV10-1; J: TRBJ1-5; D: NA; size: NA; length: 13; CDR3: CASSPSRDQPQHF; DNA: TGCGCCAGCAGCCCATCCCGGGATCAGCCCCAGCATTTT
V: TRBV5-4; J: TRBJ2-6; D: NA; size: few; length: 15; CDR3: CASSPTGSGANVLTF; DNA: TGTGCCAGCAGCCCCACCGGGTCTGGGGCCAACGTCCTGACTTTC
V: TRBV12-5; J: TRBJ2-3; D: TRBD2; size: few; length: 15; CDR3: CASGSYSGRADTQYF; DNA: TGTGCTAGTGGTTCCTATAGCGGGAGGGCGGATACGCAGTATTTT
V: TRBV6-6; J: TRBJ1-5; D: TRBD1; size: NA; length: 16; CDR3: CASSYYRGTRNQPQHF; DNA: TGTGCCAGCAGTTATTACAGGGGAACGCGCAATCAGCCCCAGCATTTT
V: TRBV19; J: TRBJ2-5; D: NA; size: NA; length: 12; CDR3: CASSTSRETQYF; DNA: TGTGCCAGTAGTACCTCGCGGGAGACCCAGTACTTC
V: TRBV6-1; J: TRBJ2-7; D: NA; size: NA; length: 14; CDR3: CASTRDYSTGEQYF; DNA: TGTGCCAGCACCAGAGACTACTCCACGGGCGAGCAGTACTTC